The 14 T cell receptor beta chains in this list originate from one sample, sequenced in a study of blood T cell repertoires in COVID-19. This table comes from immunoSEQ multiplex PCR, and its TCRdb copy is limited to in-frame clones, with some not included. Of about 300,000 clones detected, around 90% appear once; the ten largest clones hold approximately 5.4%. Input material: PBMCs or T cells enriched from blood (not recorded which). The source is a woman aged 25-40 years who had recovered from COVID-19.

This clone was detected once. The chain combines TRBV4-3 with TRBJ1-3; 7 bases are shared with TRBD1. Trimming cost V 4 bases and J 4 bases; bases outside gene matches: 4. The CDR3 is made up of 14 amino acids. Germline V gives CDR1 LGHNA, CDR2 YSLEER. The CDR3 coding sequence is TGCGCCAGCAGCCCGACAGGGACGGGAAACACCATATATTTT. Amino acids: CASSPTGTGNTIYF.

The chain's CDR3 is CATLRSGGQGETQYF. CDR3 nucleotide sequence: TGTGCCACCTTAAGGAGCGGGGGGCAGGGGGAGACCCAGTACTTC. This rearrangement joins TRBV15 to TRBJ2-5; 9 bases line up with TRBD2. From germline, CDR1 is LNHNV and CDR2 YYDKDF (reference sequence). This CDR3 comprises 15 residues. Trimming removed 8 bases from V and 5 bases from J; junction bases left unmatched: 12. Combining the CDR3 with reference TRBV15 and TRBJ2-5 gives the whole variable domain DAMVIQNPRYQVTQFGKPVTLSCSQTLNHNVMYWYQQKSSQAPKLLFHYYDKDFNNEADTPDNFQSRRPNTSFCFLDIRSPGLGDTAMYLCATLRSGGQGETQYFGPGTRLLVL.

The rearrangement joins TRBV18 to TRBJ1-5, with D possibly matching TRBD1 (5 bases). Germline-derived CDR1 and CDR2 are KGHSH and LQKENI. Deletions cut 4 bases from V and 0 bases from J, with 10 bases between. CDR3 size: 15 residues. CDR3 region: CASSLGQNSNQPQHF. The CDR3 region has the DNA TGTGCCAGCTCACTTGGACAAAATAGCAATCAGCCCCAGCATTTT. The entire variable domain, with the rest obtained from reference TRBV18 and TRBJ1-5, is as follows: NAGVMQNPRHLVRRRGQEARLRCSPMKGHSHVYWYRQLPEEGLKFMVYLQKENIIDESGMPKERFSAEFPKEGPSILRIQQVVRGDSAAYFCASSLGQNSNQPQHFGDGTRLSIL.

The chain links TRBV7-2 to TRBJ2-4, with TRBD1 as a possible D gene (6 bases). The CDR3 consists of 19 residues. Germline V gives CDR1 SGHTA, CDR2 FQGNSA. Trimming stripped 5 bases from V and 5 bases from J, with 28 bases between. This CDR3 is CASSVMDSDRFGIQNIQYF. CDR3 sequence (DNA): TGTGCCAGCAGCGTAATGGACAGCGACCGCTTCGGCATCCAAAACATTCAGTACTTC.

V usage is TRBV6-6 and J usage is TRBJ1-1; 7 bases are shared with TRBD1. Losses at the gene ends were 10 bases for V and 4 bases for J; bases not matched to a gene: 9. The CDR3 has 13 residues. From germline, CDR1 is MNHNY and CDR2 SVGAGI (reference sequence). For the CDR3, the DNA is TGTGCCATCATCAGGGGGTCCGGCACTGAAGCTTTCTTT. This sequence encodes CAIIRGSGTEAFF.

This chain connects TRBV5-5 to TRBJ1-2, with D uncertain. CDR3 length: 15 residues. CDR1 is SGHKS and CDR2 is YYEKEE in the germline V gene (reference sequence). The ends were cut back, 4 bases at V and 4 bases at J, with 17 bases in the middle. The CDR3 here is CASSPEGRPAYGYTF. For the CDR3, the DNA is TGTGCCAGCAGCCCGGAGGGCAGACCGGCCTATGGCTACACCTTC.

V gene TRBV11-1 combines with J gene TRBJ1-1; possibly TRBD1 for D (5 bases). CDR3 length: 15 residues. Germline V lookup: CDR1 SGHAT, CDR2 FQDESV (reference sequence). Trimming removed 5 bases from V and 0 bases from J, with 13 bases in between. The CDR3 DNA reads TGTGCCAGCAGCCCGAGGGACTGGTTGAACACTGAAGCTTTCTTT. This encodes CASSPRDWLNTEAFF.

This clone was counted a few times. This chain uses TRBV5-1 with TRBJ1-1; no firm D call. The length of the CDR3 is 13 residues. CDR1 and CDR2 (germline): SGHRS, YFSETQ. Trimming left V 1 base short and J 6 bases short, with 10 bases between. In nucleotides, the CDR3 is TGCGCCAGCAGCTTGACTCTCCTTTCTGAAGCTTTCTTT. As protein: CASSLTLLSEAFF.

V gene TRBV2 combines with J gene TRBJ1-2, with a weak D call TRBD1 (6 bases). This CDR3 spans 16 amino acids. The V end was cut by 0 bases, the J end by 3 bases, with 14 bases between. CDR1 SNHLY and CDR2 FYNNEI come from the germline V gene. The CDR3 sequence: CASSEADRRTHYGYTF. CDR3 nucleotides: TGTGCCAGCAGTGAAGCGGACAGACGGACCCACTATGGCTACACCTTC.

The CDR3 DNA reads as TGCGCCAGCAGCTTAGACAGGGGGCTGATAGATACGCAGTATTTT. Its protein is CASSLDRGLIDTQYF. V gene TRBV5-1 combines with J gene TRBJ2-3; 10 nucleotides align to TRBD1. The ends lost 2 bases at V and 5 bases at J; junction bases unmatched: 5. This CDR3 contains 15 residues. Looked up from germline, CDR1 is SGHRS and CDR2 is YFSETQ.

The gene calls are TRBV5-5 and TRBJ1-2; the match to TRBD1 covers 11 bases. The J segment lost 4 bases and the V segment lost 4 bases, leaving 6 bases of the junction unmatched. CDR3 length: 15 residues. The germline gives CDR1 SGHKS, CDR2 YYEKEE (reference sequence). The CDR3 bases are TGTGCCAGCAGCCAAGGACAGGGGGCAACCTATGGCTACACCTTC. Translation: CASSQGQGATYGYTF.

The CDR3 here is CASTRAGSIYEQYF. CDR3 nucleotides: TGTGCCAGCACCCGAGCAGGGTCCATTTACGAGCAGTACTTC. V gene TRBV6-5 combines with J gene TRBJ2-7; possibly TRBD1 for D (5 bases). The CDR3 contains 14 residues. Trimming stripped 7 bases from V and 4 bases from J, with 17 bases between. CDR1 and CDR2 from the germline V gene are MNHEY and SVGAGI.

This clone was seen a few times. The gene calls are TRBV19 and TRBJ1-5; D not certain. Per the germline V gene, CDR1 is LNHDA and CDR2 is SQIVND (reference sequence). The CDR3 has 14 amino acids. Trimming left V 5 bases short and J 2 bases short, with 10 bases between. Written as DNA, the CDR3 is TGTGCCAGTAGTTCGAACCGGGGCAATCAGCCCCAGCATTTT. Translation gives CASSSNRGNQPQHF.

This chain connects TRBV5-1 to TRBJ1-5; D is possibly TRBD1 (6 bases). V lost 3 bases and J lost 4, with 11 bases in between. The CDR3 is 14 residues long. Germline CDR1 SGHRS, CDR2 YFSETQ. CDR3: CASSWGTPNQPQHF. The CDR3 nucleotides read TGCGCCAGCAGCTGGGGGACACCTAATCAGCCCCAGCATTTT.